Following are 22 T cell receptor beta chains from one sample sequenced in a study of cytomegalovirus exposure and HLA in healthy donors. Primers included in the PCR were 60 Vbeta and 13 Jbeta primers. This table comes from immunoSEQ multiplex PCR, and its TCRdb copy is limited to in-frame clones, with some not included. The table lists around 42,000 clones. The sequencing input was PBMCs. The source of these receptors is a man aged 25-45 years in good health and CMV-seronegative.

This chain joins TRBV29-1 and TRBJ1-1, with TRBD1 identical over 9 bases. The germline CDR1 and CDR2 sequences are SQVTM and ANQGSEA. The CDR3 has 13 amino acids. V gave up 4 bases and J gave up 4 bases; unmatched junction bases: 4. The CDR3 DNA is TGCAGCGTTGCTGACAGGGGGGTCACTGAAGCTTTCTTT. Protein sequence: CSVADRGVTEAFF.

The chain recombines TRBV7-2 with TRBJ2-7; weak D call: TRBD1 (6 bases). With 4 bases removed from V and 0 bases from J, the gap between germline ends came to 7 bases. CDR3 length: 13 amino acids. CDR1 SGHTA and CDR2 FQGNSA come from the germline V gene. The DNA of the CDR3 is TGTGCCAGCAGCTGGGGGCCCTCCTACGAGCAGTACTTC. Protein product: CASSWGPSYEQYF.

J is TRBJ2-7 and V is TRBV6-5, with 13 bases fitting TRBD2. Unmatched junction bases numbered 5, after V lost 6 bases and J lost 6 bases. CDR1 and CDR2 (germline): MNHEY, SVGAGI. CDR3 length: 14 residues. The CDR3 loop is CASRGLAGVSEQYF. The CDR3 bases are TGTGCCAGCAGAGGACTAGCGGGAGTTAGCGAGCAGTACTTC.

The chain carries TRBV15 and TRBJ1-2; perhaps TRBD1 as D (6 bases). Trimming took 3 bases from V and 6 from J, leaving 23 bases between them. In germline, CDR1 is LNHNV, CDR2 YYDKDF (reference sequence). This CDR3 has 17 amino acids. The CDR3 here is CATSSLMGGQGRNGYTF. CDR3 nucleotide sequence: TGTGCCACCAGCAGTCTTATGGGCGGGCAGGGGAGAAATGGCTACACCTTC.

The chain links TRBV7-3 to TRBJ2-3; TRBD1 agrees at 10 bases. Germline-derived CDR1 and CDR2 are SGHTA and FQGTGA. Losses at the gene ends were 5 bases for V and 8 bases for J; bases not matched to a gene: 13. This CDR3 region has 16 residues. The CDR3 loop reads CASSPTGGGSSGTQYF. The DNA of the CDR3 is TGTGCCAGCAGCCCGACAGGGGGCGGGAGTAGTGGTACGCAGTATTTT.

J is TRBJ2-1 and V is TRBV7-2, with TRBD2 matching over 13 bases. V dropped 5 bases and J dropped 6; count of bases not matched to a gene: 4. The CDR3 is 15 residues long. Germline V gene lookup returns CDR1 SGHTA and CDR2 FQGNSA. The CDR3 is CASSNGLAGVNEQFF. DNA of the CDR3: TGTGCCAGCAGCAACGGACTAGCGGGAGTCAATGAGCAGTTCTTC.

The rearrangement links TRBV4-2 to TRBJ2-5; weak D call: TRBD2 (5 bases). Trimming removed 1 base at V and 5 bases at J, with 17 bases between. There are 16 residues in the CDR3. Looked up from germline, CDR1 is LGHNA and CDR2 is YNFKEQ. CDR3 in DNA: TGTGCCAGCAGCCAAGGGCTACGAGTCGGGGATGAGACCCAGTACTTC. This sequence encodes CASSQGLRVGDETQYF.

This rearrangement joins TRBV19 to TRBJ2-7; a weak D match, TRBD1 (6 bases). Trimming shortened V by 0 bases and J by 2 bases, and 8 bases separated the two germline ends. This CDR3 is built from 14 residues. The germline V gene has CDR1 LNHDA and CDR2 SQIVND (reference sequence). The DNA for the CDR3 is TGTGCCAGTAGTATAGAGTGGGGGCCCTACGAGCAGTACTTC. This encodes CASSIEWGPYEQYF.

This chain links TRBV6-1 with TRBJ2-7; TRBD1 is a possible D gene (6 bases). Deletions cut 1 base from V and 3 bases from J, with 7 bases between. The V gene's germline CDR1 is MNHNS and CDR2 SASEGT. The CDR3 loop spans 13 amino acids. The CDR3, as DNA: TGTGCCAGCAGTGAAGGGGACATCTACGAGCAGTACTTC. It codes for CASSEGDIYEQYF.

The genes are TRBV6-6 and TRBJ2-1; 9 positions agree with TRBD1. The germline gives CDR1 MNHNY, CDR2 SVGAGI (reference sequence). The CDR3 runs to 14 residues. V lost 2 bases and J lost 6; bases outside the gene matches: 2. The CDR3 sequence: CASSYADRGNEQFF. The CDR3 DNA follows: TGTGCCAGCAGTTACGCGGACAGGGGCAATGAGCAGTTCTTC.

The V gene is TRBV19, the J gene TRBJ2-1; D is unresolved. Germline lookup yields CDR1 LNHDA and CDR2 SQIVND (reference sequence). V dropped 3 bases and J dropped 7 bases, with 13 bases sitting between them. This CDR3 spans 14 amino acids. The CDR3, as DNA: TGTGCCAGTAGTATTTTTGGGCAGCCAAATGAGCAGTTCTTC. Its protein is CASSIFGQPNEQFF.

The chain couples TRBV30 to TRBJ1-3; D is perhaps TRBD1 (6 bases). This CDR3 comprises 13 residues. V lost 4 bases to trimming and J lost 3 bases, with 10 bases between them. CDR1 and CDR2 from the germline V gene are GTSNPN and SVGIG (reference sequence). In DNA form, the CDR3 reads TGTGCCTGGACGAGGACAGATGGAAACACCATATATTTT. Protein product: CAWTRTDGNTIYF.

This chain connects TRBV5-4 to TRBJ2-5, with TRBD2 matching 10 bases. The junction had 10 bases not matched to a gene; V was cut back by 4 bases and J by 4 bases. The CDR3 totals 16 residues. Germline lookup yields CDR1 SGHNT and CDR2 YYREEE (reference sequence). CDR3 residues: CASSAGASGSRETQYF. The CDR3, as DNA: TGTGCCAGCAGCGCGGGGGCTAGCGGGAGTAGAGAGACCCAGTACTTC. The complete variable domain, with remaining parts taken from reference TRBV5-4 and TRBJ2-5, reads ETGVTQSPTHLIKTRGQQVTLRCSSQSGHNTVSWYQQALGQGPQFIFQYYREEENGRGNFPPRFSGLQFPNYSSELNVNALELDDSALYLCASSAGASGSRETQYFGPGTRLLVL.

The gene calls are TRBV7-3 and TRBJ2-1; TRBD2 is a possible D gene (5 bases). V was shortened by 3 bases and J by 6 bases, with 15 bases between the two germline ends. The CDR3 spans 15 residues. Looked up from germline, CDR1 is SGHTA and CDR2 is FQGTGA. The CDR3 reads CASSFGVGESNEQFF. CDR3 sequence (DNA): TGTGCCAGCAGCTTCGGGGTAGGAGAAAGCAATGAGCAGTTCTTC.

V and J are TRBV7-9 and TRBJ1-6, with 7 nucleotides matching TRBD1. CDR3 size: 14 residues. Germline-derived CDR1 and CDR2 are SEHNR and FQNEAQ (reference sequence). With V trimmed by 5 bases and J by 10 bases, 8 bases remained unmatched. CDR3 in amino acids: CASSETGVGSPLHF. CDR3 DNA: TGTGCCAGCAGCGAAACAGGGGTTGGGTCACCCCTCCACTTT.

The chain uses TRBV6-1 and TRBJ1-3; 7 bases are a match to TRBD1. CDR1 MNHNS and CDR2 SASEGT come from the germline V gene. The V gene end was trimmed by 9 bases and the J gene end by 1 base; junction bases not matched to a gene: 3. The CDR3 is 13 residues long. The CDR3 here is CASGTVSGNTIYF. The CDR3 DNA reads TGTGCCAGTGGGACAGTATCTGGAAACACCATATATTTT.

For the CDR3, the DNA is TGTGCCAGCTCACCCGGGACAGGGGACCTCTACGAGCAGTACTTC. It codes for CASSPGTGDLYEQYF. The chain links TRBV18 to TRBJ2-7, with 10 bases matching TRBD1. This CDR3 region has 15 residues. The germline gives CDR1 KGHSH, CDR2 LQKENI. Unmatched junction bases numbered 5, after V lost 3 bases and J lost 3 bases.

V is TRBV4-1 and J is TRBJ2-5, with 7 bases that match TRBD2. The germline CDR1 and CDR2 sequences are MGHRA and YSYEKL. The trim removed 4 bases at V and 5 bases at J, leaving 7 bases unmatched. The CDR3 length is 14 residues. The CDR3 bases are TGCGCCAGCAGCCTCCTACTAGCGCCGGAGACCCAGTACTTC. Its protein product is CASSLLLAPETQYF.

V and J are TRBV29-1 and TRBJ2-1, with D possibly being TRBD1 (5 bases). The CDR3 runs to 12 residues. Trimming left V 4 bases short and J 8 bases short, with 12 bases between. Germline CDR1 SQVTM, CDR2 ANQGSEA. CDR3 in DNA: TGCAGCGTTGGGCAGGGTGGCCATGAGCAGTTCTTC. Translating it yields CSVGQGGHEQFF.

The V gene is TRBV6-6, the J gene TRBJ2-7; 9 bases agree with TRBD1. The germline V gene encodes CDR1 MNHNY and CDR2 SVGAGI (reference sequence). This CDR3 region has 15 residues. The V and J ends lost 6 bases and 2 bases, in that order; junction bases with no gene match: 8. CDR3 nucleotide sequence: TGTGCCAGCAGGCCGACAGGGGGACTCGCCTACGAGCAGTACTTC. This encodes CASRPTGGLAYEQYF.

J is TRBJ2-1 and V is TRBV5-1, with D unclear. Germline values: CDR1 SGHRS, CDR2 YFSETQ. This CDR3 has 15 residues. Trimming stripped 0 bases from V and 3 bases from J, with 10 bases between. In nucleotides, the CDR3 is TGCGCCAGCAGCTTGGGTCCTCAGTTCTACAATGAGCAGTTCTTC. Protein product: CASSLGPQFYNEQFF.

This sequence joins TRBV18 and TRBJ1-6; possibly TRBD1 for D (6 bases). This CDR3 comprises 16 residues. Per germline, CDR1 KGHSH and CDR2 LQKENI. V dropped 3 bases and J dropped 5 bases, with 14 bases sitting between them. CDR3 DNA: TGTGCCAGCTCACCTTTTGAGCAGGGGAATAATTCACCCCTCCACTTT. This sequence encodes CASSPFEQGNNSPLHF.